These 26 T cell receptor beta chains share one sample of origin, sequenced in a study of post-analysis software for immune sequencing data. Findings and limits, study-wide: In patients, TRBV5-6, TRBV5-1 and TRBV20-1 belonged to roughly five TRBV segments found more frequently than in controls.

Tagging with unique molecular identifiers was a feature of the TCR beta cDNA libraries. TCRdb reprocessed the PCR reads with MiXCR, giving one entry per CDR3 protein. The sample lists hundreds of thousands of distinct CDR3 sequences, around 64% occurring once. Their antigens are not known. The source material was blood. The receptors were sampled from a girl aged 2 to 10 with multiple sclerosis.

The gene calls are TRBV18 and TRBJ2-1; D may be TRBD1 (5 bases). V was clipped by 3 bases and J by 0 bases, with 9 bases between them. The CDR3 is 15 amino acids. Per the germline V gene, CDR1 is KGHSH and CDR2 is LQKENI. The CDR3 nucleotides read TGTGCCAGCTCACCGAGCAGGGACTCCTACAATGAGCAGTTCTTC. Protein product: CASSPSRDSYNEQFF.

This rearrangement joins TRBV3-1 to TRBJ2-5; 9 bases are shared with TRBD1. Looked up from germline, CDR1 is LGHDT and CDR2 is YNNKEL (reference sequence). V lost 4 bases to trimming and J lost 2 bases; unmatched junction nucleotides: 11. CDR3 length: 17 residues. DNA of the CDR3: TGTGCCAGCAGCCCCGTTCTACGCGGGACAGGGCAAGAGACCCAGTACTTC. This encodes CASSPVLRGTGQETQYF.

This clonotype was seen once. This chain connects TRBV7-3 to TRBJ2-3; TRBD2 matches at 9 bases. The V gene's germline CDR1 is SGHTA and CDR2 FQGTGA. The junction had 9 bases not matched to a gene; V was cut back by 4 bases and J by 4 bases. There are 16 residues in the CDR3. The CDR3 bases are TGTGCCAGCAGCTCCTTTGCGGGAGGGGTCCCAGATACGCAGTATTTT. The encoded protein is CASSSFAGGVPDTQYF.

The rearrangement joins TRBV20-1 to TRBJ2-7, with 9 positions matching TRBD1. Germline lookup yields CDR1 DFQATT and CDR2 SNEGSKA (reference sequence). The CDR3 runs to 15 residues. V lost 2 bases, J lost 0 bases, and 5 bases stayed unmatched. The CDR3 nucleotides read TGCAGTGCTAGAAGGACAGGGGACCACTCCTACGAGCAGTACTTC. Translating gives CSARRTGDHSYEQYF.

The chain carries TRBV12-3 or TRBV12-4 and TRBJ2-1; tentative D call: TRBD1 (5 bases). The CDR3 contains 13 residues. Trimming removed 4 bases at V and 9 bases at J, with 13 bases between. The CDR3 loop reads CASSSPIGAEQFF. CDR3 nucleotides: TGTGCCAGCAGTTCCCCTATTGGGGCTGAGCAGTTCTTC.

The chain combines TRBV14 with TRBJ2-5, with 11 bases fitting TRBD2. This CDR3 is 18 amino acids long. Looked up from germline, CDR1 is SGHDN and CDR2 is FVKESK. J was trimmed by 1 base and V by 1 base; bases with no gene match: 8. The CDR3 protein is CASSQVKRTSGSQETQYF. DNA for the CDR3: TGTGCCAGCAGCCAAGTCAAGAGGACTAGCGGGTCCCAAGAGACCCAGTACTTC.

The V and J genes are TRBV20-1 and TRBJ2-7; TRBD2 matches 9 bases. The end of the DNA aligns better with TRBJ2-5, so the J call may be wrong. This CDR3 spans 13 amino acids. In germline, CDR1 is DFQATT, CDR2 SNEGSKA (reference sequence). This CDR3 reads CSAESGGQETQYF. In DNA form, the CDR3 reads TGCAGTGCAGAGAGCGGGGGGCAAGAGACCCAGTACTTC.

This chain joins TRBV7-9 and TRBJ2-5, with 8 bases fitting TRBD1. There are 16 residues in the CDR3. V lost 3 bases and J lost 2; bases outside the gene matches: 8. The germline CDR1 and CDR2 sequences are SEHNR and FQNEAQ (reference sequence). DNA of the CDR3: TGTGCCAGCAGCTTGCGACAGGGGTTGGGGCAAGAGACCCAGTACTTC. Its protein product is CASSLRQGLGQETQYF.

The V gene is TRBV5-5, the J gene TRBJ2-3, with 9 bases lining up with TRBD1. V lost 4 bases and J lost 3; bases outside the gene matches: 9. In germline, CDR1 is SGHKS, CDR2 YYEKEE (reference sequence). The CDR3 totals 16 residues. This chain's CDR3 is CASSSSRDRVTDTQYF. CDR3 DNA: TGTGCCAGCAGCAGTTCCAGGGACAGGGTTACAGATACGCAGTATTTT.

The V call is TRBV7-2, the J call TRBJ1-2, with D possibly being TRBD1 (6 bases). V was cut by 0 bases and J by 5 bases, with 10 bases left in between. The V gene's germline CDR1 is SGHTA and CDR2 FQGNSA. This CDR3 comprises 14 residues. This chain's CDR3 is CASSLAAGQYGYTF. The CDR3 nucleotides read TGTGCCAGCAGCTTAGCCGCAGGACAGTATGGCTACACCTTC.

The gene calls are TRBV7-9 and TRBJ2-4; D tentatively fits TRBD1 or TRBD2 (5 bases each). Between the trimmed V and J ends, which lost 5 bases and 0 bases, there was a span of 11 bases. Germline V gene data show CDR1 as SEHNR and CDR2 as FQNEAQ (reference sequence). The CDR3 loop spans 15 amino acids. The CDR3 here is CASSREGLAKNIQYF. The CDR3 coding sequence is TGTGCCAGCAGCCGCGAGGGGCTAGCCAAAAACATTCAGTACTTC. Full variable domain (outside the CDR3, taken from reference TRBV7-9 and TRBJ2-4): DTGVSQNPRHKITKRGQNVTFRCDPISEHNRLYWYRQTLGQGPEFLTYFQNEAQLEKSRLLSDRFSAERPKGSFSTLEIQRTEQGDSAMYLCASSREGLAKNIQYFGAGTRLSVL.

This chain connects TRBV29-1 to TRBJ2-1; D perhaps matches TRBD1 (6 bases). Germline V CDR1 and CDR2: SQVTM, ANQGSEA. CDR3 length: 14 amino acids. The V end was cut by 7 bases, the J end by 7 bases, with 20 bases between. The CDR3 bases are TGCAGCGCCCGTGGGGGCCGACTGGGGAATGAGCAGTTCTTC. Protein: CSARGGRLGNEQFF.

The rearrangement uses TRBV12-3 or TRBV12-4 and TRBJ2-4, with 9 nucleotides matching TRBD1. CDR3 length: 14 residues. Losses at the gene ends were 6 bases for V and 7 bases for J; bases not matched to a gene: 7. CDR3: CASRADRGSNIQYF. The DNA for the CDR3 is TGTGCCAGCAGAGCTGACAGGGGGTCGAACATTCAGTACTTC.

V and J are TRBV7-7 and TRBJ2-7; D gene uncertain. TRBJ2-5 matches the DNA end more closely, so the J call is doubtful. CDR3 size: 14 residues. Germline-derived CDR1 and CDR2 are SSHAT and FNYEAQ (reference sequence). CDR3 bases: TGTGCCAGCAGCCCGTCCCGGGTTGGAAAGACCCAGTACTTC. Protein sequence: CASSPSRVGKTQYF.

This clonotype has a handful of counts. This sequence joins TRBV20-1 and TRBJ1-4; D gene unclear. Germline CDR1 reads DFQATT; CDR2 reads SNEGSKA (reference sequence). The V gene lost 0 bases and the J gene lost 11 bases, with 16 bases spanning the gap. The CDR3 consists of 14 residues. CDR3 DNA: TGCAGTGCTAGAGATCCTGTCGGGGTCGGGAAACTGTTTTTT. It yields the protein CSARDPVGVGKLFF.

V and J are TRBV5-1 and TRBJ2-2, with 9 nucleotides matching TRBD2. The CDR3 sequence is 15 residues long. Germline trimming cut 4 bases from V and 2 bases from J; bases unmatched to any gene: 3. Germline V CDR1 and CDR2: SGHRS, YFSETQ. The CDR3 DNA reads as TGCGCCAGCAGCAGCGGGGGGCCAAACACCGGGGAGCTGTTTTTT. Amino acids: CASSSGGPNTGELFF.

V gene TRBV6-2 or TRBV6-3 combines with J gene TRBJ2-5, with TRBD2 identical over 9 bases. Germline loops: CDR1 MNHEY, CDR2 SVGEGT. The CDR3 runs 17 residues. J lost 11 bases, V lost 4 bases, and 20 bases had no gene match. The CDR3 here is CASSSERGAELYNEQYF. CDR3 in DNA: TGTGCCAGCAGTTCAGAGCGGGGGGCCGAGTTATACAATGAGCAGTACTTC.

The chain is built from TRBV10-3 and TRBJ2-3; 9 bases are a match to TRBD2. Trimming removed 3 bases from V and 5 bases from J; junction bases left unmatched: 6. The CDR3 length is 15 residues. Germline V gives CDR1 ENHRY, CDR2 SYGVKD. CDR3 in amino acids: CAISDQGLAGDTQYF. DNA of the CDR3: TGTGCCATCAGTGACCAGGGACTAGCTGGAGATACGCAGTATTTT.

The chain couples TRBV12-3 or TRBV12-4 to TRBJ2-5; D gene ambiguous. The J call may not be correct, given that the DNA end is closer to TRBJ2-7. CDR3 length: 13 amino acids. CDR3 sequence reads: CASSHGRNYEQYF. As DNA, the CDR3 is TGTGCCAGCAGCCACGGACGAAACTACGAGCAGTACTTC.

V is TRBV20-1 and J is TRBJ2-7; the D call may be TRBD1 or TRBD2 (5 bases each). The CDR3 loop spans 12 amino acids. V lost 3 bases and J lost 7, with 13 bases in between. Per germline, CDR1 DFQATT and CDR2 SNEGSKA (reference sequence). The CDR3 loop is CSARLVGAEQYF. CDR3 DNA: TGCAGTGCTAGGTTGGTCGGGGCAGAGCAGTACTTC.

This clonotype has only a few counts. The rearrangement joins TRBV7-3 to TRBJ2-3; 7 positions match TRBD2. J lost 1 base, V lost 8 bases, and 12 bases had no gene match. Germline V lookup: CDR1 SGHTA, CDR2 FQGTGA. The CDR3 runs to 16 residues. The DNA for the CDR3 is TGTGCCAGCTCTCCATGGGGGGGAGCGCGCACAGATACGCAGTATTTT. This gives the protein CASSPWGGARTDTQYF.

This clonotype was seen a few times. The chain carries TRBV20-1 and TRBJ1-2; TRBD1 is a possible D gene (5 bases). Trimming cost V 5 bases and J 5 bases, with 15 bases left between them. CDR3 length equals 13 residues. Germline V lookup: CDR1 DFQATT, CDR2 SNEGSKA (reference sequence). Here the CDR3 reads CSARPPGGYGYTF. CDR3 DNA: TGCAGTGCTCGGCCGCCCGGGGGGTATGGCTACACCTTC.

This chain links TRBV5-1 with TRBJ2-5, with 12 bases aligning to TRBD2. The CDR3 sequence is 17 residues long. With V trimmed by 3 bases and J by 4 bases, 10 bases remained unmatched. From germline, CDR1 is SGHRS and CDR2 YFSETQ. The CDR3 DNA reads as TGCGCCAGCAGCTGGTGGACTAGCGGGGACGGTTCAGAGACCCAGTACTTC. Its protein is CASSWWTSGDGSETQYF. The whole variable domain, remainder taken from reference TRBV5-1 and TRBJ2-5, is KAGVTQTPRYLIKTRGQQVTLSCSPISGHRSVSWYQQTPGQGLQFLFEYFSETQRNKGNFPGRFSGRQFSNSRSEMNVSTLELGDSALYLCASSWWTSGDGSETQYFGPGTRLLVL.

The chain is built from TRBV7-9 and TRBJ2-7, with TRBD2 matching 7 bases. This CDR3 has 18 residues. Germline trimming cut 5 bases from V and 0 bases from J; bases unmatched to any gene: 16. Germline loops: CDR1 SEHNR, CDR2 FQNEAQ (reference sequence). In DNA form, the CDR3 reads TGTGCCAGCAGCCACCCTGCCCCCCCTGGCGGGAGCTCCTACGAGCAGTACTTC. This encodes CASSHPAPPGGSSYEQYF.

The count of this clonotype is one. This chain connects TRBV10-3 to TRBJ2-7, with TRBD1 matching over 7 bases. CDR1 ENHRY and CDR2 SYGVKD come from the germline V gene. The CDR3 spans 13 residues. Losses at the gene ends were 11 bases for V and 4 bases for J; bases not matched to a gene: 11. The DNA of the CDR3 is TGTGCCCTAAGACAGGGCATTCGTTACGAGCAGTACTTC. Translating it yields CALRQGIRYEQYF.

This clonotype was seen a handful of times. The CDR3 nucleotides are TGTGCCAGTACCTTAACGTCGACCGGGACAGACGTTATAGAGTACGGCTACACCTTC. It encodes CASTLTSTGTDVIEYGYTF. The chain links TRBV19 to TRBJ1-2; 7 bases align to TRBD1. In germline, CDR1 is LNHDA, CDR2 SQIVND (reference sequence). CDR3 length: 19 amino acids. The junction had 28 bases not matched to a gene; V was cut back by 7 bases and J by 8 bases.